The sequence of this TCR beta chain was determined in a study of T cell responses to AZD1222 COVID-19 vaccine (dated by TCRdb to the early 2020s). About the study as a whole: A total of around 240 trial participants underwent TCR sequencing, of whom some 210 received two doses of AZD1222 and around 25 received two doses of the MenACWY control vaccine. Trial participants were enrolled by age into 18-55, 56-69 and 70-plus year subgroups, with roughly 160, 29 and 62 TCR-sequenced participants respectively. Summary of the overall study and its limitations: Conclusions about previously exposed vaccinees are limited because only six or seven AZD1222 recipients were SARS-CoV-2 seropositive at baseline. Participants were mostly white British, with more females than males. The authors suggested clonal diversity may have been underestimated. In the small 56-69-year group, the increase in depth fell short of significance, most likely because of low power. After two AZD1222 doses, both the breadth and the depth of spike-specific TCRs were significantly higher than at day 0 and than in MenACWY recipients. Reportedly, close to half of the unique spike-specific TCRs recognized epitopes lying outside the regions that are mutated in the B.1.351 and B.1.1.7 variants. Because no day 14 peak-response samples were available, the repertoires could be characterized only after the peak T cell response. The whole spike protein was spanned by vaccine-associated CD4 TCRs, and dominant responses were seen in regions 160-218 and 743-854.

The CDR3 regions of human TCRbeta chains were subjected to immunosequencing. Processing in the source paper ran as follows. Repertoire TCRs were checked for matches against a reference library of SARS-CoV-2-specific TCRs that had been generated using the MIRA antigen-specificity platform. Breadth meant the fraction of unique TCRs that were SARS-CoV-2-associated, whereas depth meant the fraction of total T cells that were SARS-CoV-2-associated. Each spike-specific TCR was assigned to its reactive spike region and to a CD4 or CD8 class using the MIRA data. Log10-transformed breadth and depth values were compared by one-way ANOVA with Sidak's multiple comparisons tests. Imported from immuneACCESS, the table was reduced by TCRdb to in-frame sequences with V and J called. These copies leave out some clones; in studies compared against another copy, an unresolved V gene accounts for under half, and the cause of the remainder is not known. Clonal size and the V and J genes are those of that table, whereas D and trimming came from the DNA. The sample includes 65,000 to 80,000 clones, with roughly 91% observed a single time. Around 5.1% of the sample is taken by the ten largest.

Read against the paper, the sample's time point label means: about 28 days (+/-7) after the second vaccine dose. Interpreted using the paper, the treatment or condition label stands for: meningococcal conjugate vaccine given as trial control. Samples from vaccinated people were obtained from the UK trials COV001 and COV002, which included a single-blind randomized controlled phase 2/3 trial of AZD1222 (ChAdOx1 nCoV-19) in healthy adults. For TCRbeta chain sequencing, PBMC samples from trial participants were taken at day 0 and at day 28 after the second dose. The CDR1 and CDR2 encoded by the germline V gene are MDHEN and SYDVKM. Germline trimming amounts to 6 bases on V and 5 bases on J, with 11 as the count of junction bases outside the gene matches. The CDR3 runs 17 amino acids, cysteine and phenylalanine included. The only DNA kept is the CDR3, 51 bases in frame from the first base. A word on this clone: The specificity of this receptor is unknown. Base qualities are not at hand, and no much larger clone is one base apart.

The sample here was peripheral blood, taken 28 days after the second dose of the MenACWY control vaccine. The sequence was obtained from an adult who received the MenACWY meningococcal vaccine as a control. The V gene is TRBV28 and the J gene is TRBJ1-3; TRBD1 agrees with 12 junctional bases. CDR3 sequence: CASSTGTGGAGRNTIYF. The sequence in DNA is TGTGCCAGCAGCACCGGGACAGGGGGCGCGGGGCGAAACACCATATATTTT.